The entry below describes one TCR beta chain. Its antigen is unknown. No much larger clone exists at a distance of one base, and base qualities are not known. The library was obtained by PCR. DNA from cultured CD4+ T cells underwent TCR sequencing with the Oncomine TCR Beta short-read assay at the Johns Hopkins FTIC core. The QIAamp micro DNA kit was used to extract genomic DNA from the cultured CD4+ T cells. Oncomine TCR Beta libraries from cultured CD4+ T cells were pooled with unique dual indexes and sequenced on an Illumina iSeq 100. In the paper's pipeline: Non-productive sequences were removed, and CDR3s not starting with C, not ending with F or W, or shorter than 7 amino acids were discarded. The MANAFEST web application was used to identify antigen-specific clonotypes by comparing peptide-stimulated wells against reference wells and other culture wells. Positive clones required FDR below 0.05, an odds ratio above 5, and productive frequency above 0.1% in at least two of three replicate wells. Cross-reactive clonotypes were defined as significantly expanded in both SARS-CoV-2 spike wells and at least one common cold coronavirus spike condition. Levenshtein distances (stringdist) and unrooted phylogenetic trees (ape) in R version 3.6.1 were used to assess CDR3 homology. TCRdb passed the public sequencing reads through fastp at Q25 and MiXCR, retaining productive beta sequences. Every CDR3 protein is listed once, alongside the most common genes and DNA of its rows. None of the V and J calls come from the authors' own analysis; TCRdb made them. In this sample the table shows roughly 22,000 distinct CDR3 sequences, about 31% of which occur a single time. The ten largest clones represent 12% of the sample.

This entry comes from a study of vaccination and CD4 T cells after COVID-19 (dated by TCRdb to about 2022). Study-level background: SARS-CoV-2 positivity had been established in the convalescent patients by nasal swab PCR, and mild disease was recorded in roughly 9 of these patients and severe disease in one. For stimulating the cultures, overlapping spike peptide pools were used, derived from SARS-CoV-2 as well as from the common cold coronaviruses HCoV-NL63, HCoV-OC43 and HCoV-229E. Post-COVID blood samples were collected from convalescent patients a median of around 100 days after diagnosis, with a range of roughly 30 to 161 days. Six males and four females were included in the convalescent cohort, with two Hispanic individuals, seven Caucasians, two Asians and one multiracial person represented. Post-vaccine blood samples were taken a median of 72 days after the second vaccine dose, with a range of roughly 13 to 250 days. The spike-specific CD4+ TCR repertoire was compared before and after mRNA vaccination in fewer than eleven COVID-19 convalescent patients and several infection-naive healthy vaccine recipients. Each participant got two doses of either the Pfizer-BioNTech BNT162b2 vaccine (n=8) or the Moderna mRNA-1273 vaccine (n=2). Control cultures received a CEFX viral epitope pool as the positive control, an HIV-1 Nef peptide pool as the negative control, or no peptide. The paper's findings and limits, for the study overall: In convalescent patients, nearly all vaccine-specific clones (304 of 307) were found to be mono-reactive for SARS-CoV-2 spike rather than cross-reactive with common cold coronaviruses. The median number of SARS-CoV-2-reactive clonotypes rose from about 23 after infection to 38 after vaccination, but the change was not significant. Among convalescent patients, a median roughly 90% of the SARS-CoV-2-reactive clones seen after vaccination appeared only after vaccination, which suggests priming specific to the vaccine. Relatively few convalescent patients were included in the study, and early timepoints after natural infection were not analyzed.

The treatment or condition label corresponds to: 10-day PBMC culture with coronavirus spike peptide pools or control peptides (ViraFEST assay). The ViraFEST assay, used in the study, expanded antigen-specific T cells with peptide pools and then identified the expanded clonotypes through TCR sequencing. Positive SARS-CoV-2 PCR tests in the convalescent patients dated from March to December 2020, before Alpha, Beta and Delta variants emerged in the United States. Each well held 2.2 million or so PBMCs cultured with roughly 9.2 ug/ml peptide pools in IMDM containing approximately 5% human AB serum and 9.5 to 10 IU/ml IL-2. Half of the culture medium was replaced with fresh IL-2-containing medium on days 3 and 7. After more than 8 days of culture, CD4+ T cells were isolated by negative selection using the EasySep CD4+ T cell isolation kit. Ficoll-Paque Plus gradient centrifugation was used to isolate PBMCs from whole blood, and the isolated PBMCs were then either used fresh or cryopreserved at -140C. In general, triplicate wells were set up for every culture condition.

According to the germline V gene (reference sequence), CDR1 reads MNHEY and CDR2 reads SMNVEV. V ends up 6 bases short and J 4 bases short, with an unmatched junction base count of 8. The CDR3 numbers 15 residues from cysteine through phenylalanine. The retained sequence is limited to the CDR3, 45 bases, with the frame set at the first base. Material: cultured CD4+ T cells from blood. In this chain, TRBV27 is recombined with TRBJ2-5; 10 of the junction bases match TRBD1. The receptor was derived from a human donor with COVID-19. Here the CDR3 is given as CASSLGQGWGETQYF. The nucleotide sequence reads as follows: TGTGCCAGCAGCCTGGGACAGGGGTGGGGAGAGACCCAGTACTTC.